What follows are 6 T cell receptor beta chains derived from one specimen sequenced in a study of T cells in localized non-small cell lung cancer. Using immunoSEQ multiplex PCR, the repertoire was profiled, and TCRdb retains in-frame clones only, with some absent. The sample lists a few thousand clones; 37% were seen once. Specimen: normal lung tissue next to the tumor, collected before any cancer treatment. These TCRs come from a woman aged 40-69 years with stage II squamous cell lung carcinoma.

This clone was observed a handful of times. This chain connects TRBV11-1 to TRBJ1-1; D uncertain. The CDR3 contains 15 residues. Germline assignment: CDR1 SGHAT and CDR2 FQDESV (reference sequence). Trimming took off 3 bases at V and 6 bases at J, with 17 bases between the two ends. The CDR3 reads CASSLMGRANAEAFF. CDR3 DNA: TGTGCCAGCAGCTTGATGGGAAGGGCTAACGCTGAAGCTTTCTTT.

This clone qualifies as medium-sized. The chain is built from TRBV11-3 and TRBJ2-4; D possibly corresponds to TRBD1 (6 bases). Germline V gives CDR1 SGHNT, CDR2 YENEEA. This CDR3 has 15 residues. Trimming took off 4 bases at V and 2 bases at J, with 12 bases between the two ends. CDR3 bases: TGTGCCAGCAGCTCCGGGACACTGACCAAAAACATTCAGTACTTC. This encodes CASSSGTLTKNIQYF.

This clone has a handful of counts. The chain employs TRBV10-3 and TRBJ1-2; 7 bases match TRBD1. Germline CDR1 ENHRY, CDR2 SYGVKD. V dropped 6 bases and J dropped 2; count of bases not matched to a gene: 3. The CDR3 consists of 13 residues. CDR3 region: CAISEGQNYGYTF. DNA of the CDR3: TGTGCCATCAGCGAGGGACAGAACTATGGCTACACCTTC.

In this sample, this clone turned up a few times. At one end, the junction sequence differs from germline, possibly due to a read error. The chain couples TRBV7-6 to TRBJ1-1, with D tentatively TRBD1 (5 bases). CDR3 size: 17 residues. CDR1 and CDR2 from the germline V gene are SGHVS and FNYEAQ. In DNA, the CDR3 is TGTGCCAGCAGCTTATTTCCCGTCGACAGTTTGAACGCTGAAGCTTTCTTT. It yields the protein CASSLFPVDSLNAEAFF.

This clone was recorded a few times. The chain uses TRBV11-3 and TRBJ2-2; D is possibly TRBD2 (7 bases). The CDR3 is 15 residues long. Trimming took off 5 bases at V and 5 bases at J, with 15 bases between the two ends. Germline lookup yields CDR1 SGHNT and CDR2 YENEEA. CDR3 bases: TGTGCCAGCAGCCAGGCGGGGGCTTGGACCGGGGAGCTGTTTTTT. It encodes CASSQAGAWTGELFF.

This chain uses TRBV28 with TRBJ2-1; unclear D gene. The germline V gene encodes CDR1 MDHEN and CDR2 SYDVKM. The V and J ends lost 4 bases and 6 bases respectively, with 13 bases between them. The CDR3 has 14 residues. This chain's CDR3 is CASSSPRFLNEQFF. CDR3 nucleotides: TGTGCCAGCAGTTCCCCCAGGTTTCTCAATGAGCAGTTCTTC.